The clone carrying this T cell receptor beta chain was counted ten times or more. Its antigen is undetermined. TCRdb processed the reads anew with MiXCR; each CDR3 protein has one entry. The table has about 830,000 distinct CDR3 sequences, approximately 32% seen once. These data come from a study of T cell repertoires in cytomegalovirus infection. CDR1 is SGHTA, CDR2 FQGNSA, per germline. V lost 5 bases and J 6 bases, leaving 13 bases between the germline ends. The CDR3 loop spans 14 amino acids. This sequence joins TRBV7-2 and TRBJ2-2; tentative D call: TRBD2 (5 bases). Sequenced here: cultured CD8+ T cells from PBMCs, sampled from culture after CMV antigen stimulation. The receptor comes from a human donor in good health (CMV status not recorded). Some clones in this sample may be carry-over from other donors' samples. CDR3 region: CASSPWTSAGELFF. CDR3 in DNA: TGTGCCAGCAGCCCTTGGACTTCCGCCGGGGAGCTGTTTTTT.